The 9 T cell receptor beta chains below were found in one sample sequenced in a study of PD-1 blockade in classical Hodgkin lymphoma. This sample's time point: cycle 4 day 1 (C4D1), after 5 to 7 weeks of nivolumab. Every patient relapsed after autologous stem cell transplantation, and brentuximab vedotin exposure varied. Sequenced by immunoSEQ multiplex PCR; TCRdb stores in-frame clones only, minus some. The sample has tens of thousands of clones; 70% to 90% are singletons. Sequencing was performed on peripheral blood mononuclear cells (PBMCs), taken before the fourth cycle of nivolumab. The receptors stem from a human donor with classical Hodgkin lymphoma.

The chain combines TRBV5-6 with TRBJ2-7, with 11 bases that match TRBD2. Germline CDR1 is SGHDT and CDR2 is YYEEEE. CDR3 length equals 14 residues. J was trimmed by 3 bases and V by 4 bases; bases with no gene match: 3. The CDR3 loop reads CASSAGTSGYEQYF. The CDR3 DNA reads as TGTGCCAGCAGCGCCGGGACTAGCGGCTACGAGCAGTACTTC.

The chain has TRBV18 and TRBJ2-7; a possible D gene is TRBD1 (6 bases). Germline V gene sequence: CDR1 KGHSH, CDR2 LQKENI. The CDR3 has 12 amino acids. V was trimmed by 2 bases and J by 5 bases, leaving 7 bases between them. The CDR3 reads CASSPTGNEQYF. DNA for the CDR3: TGTGCCAGCTCACCAACAGGGAACGAGCAGTACTTC.

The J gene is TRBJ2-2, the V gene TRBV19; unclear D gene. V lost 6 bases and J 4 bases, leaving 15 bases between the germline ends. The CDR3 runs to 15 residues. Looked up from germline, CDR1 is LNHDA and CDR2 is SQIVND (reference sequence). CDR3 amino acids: CASSSGPSRTGELFF. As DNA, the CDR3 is TGTGCCAGTAGCTCCGGCCCCAGCCGCACCGGGGAGCTGTTTTTT.

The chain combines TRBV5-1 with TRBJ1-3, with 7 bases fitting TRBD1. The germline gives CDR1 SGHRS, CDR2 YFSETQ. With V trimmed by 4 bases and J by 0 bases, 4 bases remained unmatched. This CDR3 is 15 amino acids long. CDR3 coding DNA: TGCGCCAGCAGCCCGGGGACAGTCTCTGGAAACACCATATATTTT. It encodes CASSPGTVSGNTIYF.

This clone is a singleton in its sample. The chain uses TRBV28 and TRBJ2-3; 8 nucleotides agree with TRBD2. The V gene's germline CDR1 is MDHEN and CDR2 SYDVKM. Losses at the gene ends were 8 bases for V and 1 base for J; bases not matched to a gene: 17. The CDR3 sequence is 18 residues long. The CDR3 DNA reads TGTGCCAGCCTTCCTAGAAGCGGGAGTTCACACCGCACAGATACGCAGTATTTT. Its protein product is CASLPRSGSSHRTDTQYF.

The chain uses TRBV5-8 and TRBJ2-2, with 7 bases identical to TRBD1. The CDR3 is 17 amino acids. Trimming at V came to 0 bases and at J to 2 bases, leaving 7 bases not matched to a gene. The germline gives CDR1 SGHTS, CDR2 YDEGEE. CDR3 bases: TGTGCCAGCAGCTTGGGTCTAGGACAGGACAACACCGGGGAGCTGTTTTTT. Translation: CASSLGLGQDNTGELFF.

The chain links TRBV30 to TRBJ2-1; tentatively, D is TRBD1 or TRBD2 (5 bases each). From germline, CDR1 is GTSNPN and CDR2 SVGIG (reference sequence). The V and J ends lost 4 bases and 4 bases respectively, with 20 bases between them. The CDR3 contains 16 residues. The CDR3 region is CAWTGPGEWGYNEQFF. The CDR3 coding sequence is TGTGCCTGGACGGGGCCAGGAGAGTGGGGTTACAATGAGCAGTTCTTC.

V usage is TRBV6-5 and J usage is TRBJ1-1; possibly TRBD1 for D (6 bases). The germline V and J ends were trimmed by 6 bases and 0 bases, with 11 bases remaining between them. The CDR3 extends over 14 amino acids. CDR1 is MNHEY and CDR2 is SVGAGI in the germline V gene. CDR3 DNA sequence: TGTGCCAGCAGGATGGACAGTCTGAACACTGAAGCTTTCTTT. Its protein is CASRMDSLNTEAFF.

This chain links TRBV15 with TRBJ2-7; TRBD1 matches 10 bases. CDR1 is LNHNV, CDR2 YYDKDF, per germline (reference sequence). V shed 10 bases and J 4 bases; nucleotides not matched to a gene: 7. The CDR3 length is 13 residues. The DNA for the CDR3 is TGTGCCAACCAGGGACAGGGGACATACGAGCAGTACTTC. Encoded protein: CANQGQGTYEQYF.